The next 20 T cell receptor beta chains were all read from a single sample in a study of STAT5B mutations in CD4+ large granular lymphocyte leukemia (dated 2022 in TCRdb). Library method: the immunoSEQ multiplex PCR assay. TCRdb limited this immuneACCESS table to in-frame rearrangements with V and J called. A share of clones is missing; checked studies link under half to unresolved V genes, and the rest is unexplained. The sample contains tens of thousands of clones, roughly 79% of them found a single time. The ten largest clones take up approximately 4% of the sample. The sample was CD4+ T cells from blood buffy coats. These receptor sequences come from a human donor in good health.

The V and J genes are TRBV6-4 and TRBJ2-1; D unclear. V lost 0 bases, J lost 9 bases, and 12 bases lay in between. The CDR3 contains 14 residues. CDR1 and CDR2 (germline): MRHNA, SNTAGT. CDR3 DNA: TGTGCCAGCAGTGACTCGGTGCGAAATGGTGAGCAGTTCTTC. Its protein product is CASSDSVRNGEQFF.

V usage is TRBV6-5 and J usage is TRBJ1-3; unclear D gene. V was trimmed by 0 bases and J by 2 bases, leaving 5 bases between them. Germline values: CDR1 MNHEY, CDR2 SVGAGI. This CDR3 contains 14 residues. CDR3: CASSYSVPGNTIYF. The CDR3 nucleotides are TGTGCCAGCAGTTACTCGGTTCCTGGAAACACCATATATTTT.

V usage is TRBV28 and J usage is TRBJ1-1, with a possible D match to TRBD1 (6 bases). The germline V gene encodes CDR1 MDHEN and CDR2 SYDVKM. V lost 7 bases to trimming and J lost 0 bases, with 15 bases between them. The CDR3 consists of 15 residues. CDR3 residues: CASTLQGGMNTEAFF. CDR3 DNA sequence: TGTGCCAGCACCCTACAGGGAGGGATGAACACTGAAGCTTTCTTT.

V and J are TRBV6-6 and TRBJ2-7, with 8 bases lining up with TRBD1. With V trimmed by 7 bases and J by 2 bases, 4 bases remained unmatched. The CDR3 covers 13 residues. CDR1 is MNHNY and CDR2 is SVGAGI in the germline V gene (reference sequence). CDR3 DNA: TGTGCCAGCAATAAACAGGGGGCCTACGAGCAGTACTTC. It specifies CASNKQGAYEQYF.

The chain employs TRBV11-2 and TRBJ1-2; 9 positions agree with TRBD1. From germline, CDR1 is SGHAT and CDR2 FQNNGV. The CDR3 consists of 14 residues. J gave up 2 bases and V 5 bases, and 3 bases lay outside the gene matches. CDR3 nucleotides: TGTGCCAGCAGCCCTGGGACAGGGAACTATGGCTACACCTTC. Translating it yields CASSPGTGNYGYTF.

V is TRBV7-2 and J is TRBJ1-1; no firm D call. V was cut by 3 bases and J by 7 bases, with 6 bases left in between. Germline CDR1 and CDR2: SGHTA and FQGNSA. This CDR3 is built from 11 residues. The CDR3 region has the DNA TGTGCCAGCAGCTTTTGGGGTGAAGCTTTCTTT. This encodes CASSFWGEAFF.

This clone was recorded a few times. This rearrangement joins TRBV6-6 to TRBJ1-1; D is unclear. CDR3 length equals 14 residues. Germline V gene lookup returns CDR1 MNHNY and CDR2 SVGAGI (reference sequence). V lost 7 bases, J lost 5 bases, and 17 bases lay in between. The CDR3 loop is CASNAQAVGTEAFF. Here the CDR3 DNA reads TGTGCCAGCAATGCCCAGGCAGTCGGGACTGAAGCTTTCTTT.

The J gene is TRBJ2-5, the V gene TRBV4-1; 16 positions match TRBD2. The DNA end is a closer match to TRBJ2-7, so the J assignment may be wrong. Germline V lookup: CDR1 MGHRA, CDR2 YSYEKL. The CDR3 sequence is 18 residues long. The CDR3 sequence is CASSQEGTSGGAGNEQYF. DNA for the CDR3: TGCGCCAGCAGCCAAGAAGGGACTAGCGGGGGGGCCGGGAACGAGCAGTACTTC.

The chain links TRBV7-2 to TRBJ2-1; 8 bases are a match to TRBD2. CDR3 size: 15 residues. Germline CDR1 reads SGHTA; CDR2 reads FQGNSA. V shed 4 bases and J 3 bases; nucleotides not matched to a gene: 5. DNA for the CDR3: TGTGCCAGCAGCTCCATGAGCGGGAGCTACAATGAGCAGTTCTTC. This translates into CASSSMSGSYNEQFF.

The CDR3 region has the DNA TGTGCCAGCAGTGAAGCCCGCCAGGGTACTGGAAACACCATATATTTT. Amino acids: CASSEARQGTGNTIYF. This chain joins TRBV6-1 and TRBJ1-3; TRBD1 might be the D (5 bases). The germline V gene has CDR1 MNHNS and CDR2 SASEGT. The CDR3 runs to 16 residues. The ends were cut back, 0 bases at V and 2 bases at J, with 11 bases in the middle.

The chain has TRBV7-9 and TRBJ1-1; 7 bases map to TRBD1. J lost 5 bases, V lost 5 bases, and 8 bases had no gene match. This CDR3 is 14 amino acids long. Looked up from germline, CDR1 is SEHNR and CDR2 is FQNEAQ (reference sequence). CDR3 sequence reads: CASSPPQGGTEAFF. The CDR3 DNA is TGTGCCAGCAGCCCCCCTCAGGGGGGAACTGAAGCTTTCTTT.

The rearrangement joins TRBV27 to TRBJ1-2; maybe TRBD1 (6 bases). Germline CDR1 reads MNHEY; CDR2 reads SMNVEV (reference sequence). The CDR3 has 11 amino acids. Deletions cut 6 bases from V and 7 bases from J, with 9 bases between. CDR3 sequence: CASRNRVGYTF. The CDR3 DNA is TGTGCCAGCAGAAACAGGGTTGGCTACACCTTC.

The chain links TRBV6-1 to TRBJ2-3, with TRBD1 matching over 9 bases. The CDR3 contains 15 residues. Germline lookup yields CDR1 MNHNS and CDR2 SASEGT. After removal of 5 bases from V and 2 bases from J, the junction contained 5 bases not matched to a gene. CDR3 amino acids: CASSFWTGDTDTQYF. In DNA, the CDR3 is TGTGCCAGCAGTTTCTGGACAGGGGACACAGATACGCAGTATTTT.

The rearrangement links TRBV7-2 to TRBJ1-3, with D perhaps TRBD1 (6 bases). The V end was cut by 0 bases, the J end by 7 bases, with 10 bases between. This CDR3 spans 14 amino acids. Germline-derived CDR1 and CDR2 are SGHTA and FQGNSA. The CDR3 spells CASSLAQGTNTIYF. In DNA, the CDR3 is TGTGCCAGCAGCTTAGCCCAGGGGACGAACACCATATATTTT.

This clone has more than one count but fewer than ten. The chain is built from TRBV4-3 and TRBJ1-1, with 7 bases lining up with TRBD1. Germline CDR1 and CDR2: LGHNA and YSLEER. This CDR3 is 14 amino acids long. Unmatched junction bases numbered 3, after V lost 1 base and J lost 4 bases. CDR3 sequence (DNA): TGCGCCAGCAGCCAAGCGAGGGGGCCCACTGAAGCTTTCTTT. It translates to CASSQARGPTEAFF.

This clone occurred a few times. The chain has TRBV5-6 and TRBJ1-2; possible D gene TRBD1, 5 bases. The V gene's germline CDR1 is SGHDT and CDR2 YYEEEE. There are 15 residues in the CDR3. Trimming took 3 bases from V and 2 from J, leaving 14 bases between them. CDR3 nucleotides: TGTGCCAGCAGCTATGTACTCCGGGGGAACTATGGCTACACCTTC. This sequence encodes CASSYVLRGNYGYTF.

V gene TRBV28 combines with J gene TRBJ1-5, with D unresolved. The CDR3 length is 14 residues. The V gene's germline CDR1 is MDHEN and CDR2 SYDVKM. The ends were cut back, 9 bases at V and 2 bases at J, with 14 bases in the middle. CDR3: CASSRSRGNQPQHF. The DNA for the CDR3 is TGTGCCAGTTCGAGATCTCGGGGCAATCAGCCCCAGCATTTT.

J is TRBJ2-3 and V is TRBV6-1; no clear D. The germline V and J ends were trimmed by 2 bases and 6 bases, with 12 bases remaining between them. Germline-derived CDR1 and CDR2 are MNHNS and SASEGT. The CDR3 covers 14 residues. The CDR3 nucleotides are TGTGCCAGCAGTGAATTGGGCCACACGGATACGCAGTATTTT. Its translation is CASSELGHTDTQYF.

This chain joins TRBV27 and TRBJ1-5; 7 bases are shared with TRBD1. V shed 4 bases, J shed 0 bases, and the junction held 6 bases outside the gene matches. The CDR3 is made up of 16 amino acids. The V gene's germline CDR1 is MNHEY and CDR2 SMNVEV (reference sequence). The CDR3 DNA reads TGTGCCAGCAGTTCCTTAGGGGGCAATAGCAATCAGCCCCAGCATTTT. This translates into CASSSLGGNSNQPQHF.

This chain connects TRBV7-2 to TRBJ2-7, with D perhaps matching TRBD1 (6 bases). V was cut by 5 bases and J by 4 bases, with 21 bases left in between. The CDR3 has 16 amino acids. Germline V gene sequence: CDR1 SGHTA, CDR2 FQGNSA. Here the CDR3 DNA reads TGTGCCAGCAGCCCCAAGGGGGTGGTAGCCGGGTACGAGCAGTACTTC. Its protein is CASSPKGVVAGYEQYF.